This T cell receptor beta chain was captured by sequencing in a study of CD8+ T cells in alopecia areata. Study findings and constraints: Scalp samples also yield sequences from resident alphabeta T cells of normal skin.

In its sample, this clone was seen a few times. Its antigen is not identified. RNA was extracted and reverse transcribed into cDNA as the sequencing template. Data came from immunoSEQ multiplex PCR; TCRdb stores just in-frame clones and leaves some out. The data show around 60,000 clones, roughly 45% seen once. V shed 5 bases and J shed 4 bases, with 14 bases lying between them. CDR1 and CDR2 from the germline V gene are SEHNR and FQNEAQ (reference sequence). There are 14 residues in the CDR3. The gene calls are TRBV7-9 and TRBJ1-1, with a tentative D call TRBD1 (5 bases). Material for sequencing was NKG2D-low CD8+ T cells sorted from blood. This TCR was recovered from a human donor with alopecia areata. Here the CDR3 reads CASSPGAVPTEAFF. The CDR3 DNA is TGTGCCAGCAGCCCTGGGGCAGTCCCCACTGAAGCTTTCTTT.